These 28 T cell receptor beta chains were sequenced from one sample in a study of blood T cell repertoires in COVID-19. The method was immunoSEQ multiplex PCR; TCRdb's version includes in-frame clones alone and lacks a portion of them. The sample has fewer than 110,000 clones; roughly 84% are singletons. The sequencing input was peripheral blood. These receptors were collected from a human donor in a cohort sampled during active COVID-19.

This clone showed up just a few times. V is TRBV7-9 and J is TRBJ2-2; the match to TRBD1 covers 9 bases. This CDR3 spans 15 amino acids. V shed 5 bases, J shed 5 bases, and the junction held 6 bases outside the gene matches. Germline V gene lookup returns CDR1 SEHNR and CDR2 FQNEAQ (reference sequence). CDR3 DNA sequence: TGTGCCAGCAGCAGATGGACAGGGGAAACCGGGGAGCTGTTTTTT. It encodes CASSRWTGETGELFF.

The chain has TRBV27 and TRBJ2-7; D unresolved. V was cut by 4 bases and J by 1 base, with 5 bases left in between. The CDR3 loop spans 12 amino acids. Per germline, CDR1 MNHEY and CDR2 SMNVEV (reference sequence). The CDR3 region is CASSSQSYEQYF. CDR3 coding DNA: TGTGCCAGCAGTTCCCAGTCCTACGAGCAGTACTTC.

This sequence joins TRBV5-1 and TRBJ2-3; 7 positions agree with TRBD2. The CDR3 has 16 residues. V trimming: 1 base; J trimming: 1 base; junction bases outside the gene matches: 6. CDR1 is SGHRS and CDR2 is YFSETQ in the germline V gene. In DNA, the CDR3 is TGCGCCAGCAGCTTGTTTGCGGGAGAAGGCACAGATACGCAGTATTTT. Translating gives CASSLFAGEGTDTQYF.

The chain has TRBV7-6 and TRBJ2-2, with D perhaps matching TRBD2 (5 bases). The CDR3 is 13 residues long. V was pared by 3 bases and J by 4 bases, with 6 bases between. The V gene's germline CDR1 is SGHVS and CDR2 FNYEAQ. The CDR3 sequence: CASSFEGTGELFF. DNA of the CDR3: TGTGCCAGCAGCTTTGAGGGCACCGGGGAGCTGTTTTTT.

This sequence joins TRBV27 and TRBJ1-1; TRBD1 aligns across 7 bases. Per germline, CDR1 MNHEY and CDR2 SMNVEV (reference sequence). The V segment lost 5 bases and the J segment 1 base; nucleotides outside the gene matches: 7. This CDR3 is 15 amino acids long. In nucleotides, the CDR3 is TGTGCCAGCAGTCCGACAGGGTATGGGAACACTGAAGCTTTCTTT. Its protein product is CASSPTGYGNTEAFF.

The CDR3 DNA reads as TGTGCCAGCAGTTGGGGGACAGGTTCCTACGAGCAGTACTTC. It translates to CASSWGTGSYEQYF. V and J are TRBV9 and TRBJ2-7, with 8 bases identical to TRBD1. The CDR3 has 14 residues. Per the germline V gene, CDR1 is SGDLS and CDR2 is YYNGEE. V shed 5 bases and J 1 base; nucleotides not matched to a gene: 5.

The chain is built from TRBV6-4 and TRBJ1-1, with 8 bases fitting TRBD1. Germline loops: CDR1 MRHNA, CDR2 SNTAGT. The V gene end was trimmed by 6 bases and the J gene end by 5 bases; junction bases not matched to a gene: 17. The CDR3 covers 17 residues. DNA of the CDR3: TGTGCCAGCAGGGACCAGGGACAGGCGAGGCTATATACTGAAGCTTTCTTT. Translation: CASRDQGQARLYTEAFF.

J is TRBJ1-2 and V is TRBV27, with D unclear. V dropped 8 bases and J dropped 4 bases, with 11 bases sitting between them. Germline-derived CDR1 and CDR2 are MNHEY and SMNVEV (reference sequence). The CDR3 length is 12 residues. CDR3 sequence: CASHHISYGYTF. Written as DNA, the CDR3 is TGTGCCAGCCACCACATATCCTATGGCTACACCTTC.

This clone occurred a few times. The chain links TRBV9 to TRBJ1-5, with 12 bases lining up with TRBD1. The CDR3 length is 16 residues. CDR1 and CDR2 from the germline V gene are SGDLS and YYNGEE. V lost 4 bases, J lost 4 bases, and 6 bases stayed unmatched. The CDR3 DNA is TGTGCCAGCAGCTCCGGGACAGGGGGCGGGAATCAGCCCCAGCATTTT. This translates into CASSSGTGGGNQPQHF.

The chain recombines TRBV7-3 with TRBJ2-1; TRBD2 matches at 11 bases. Germline loops: CDR1 SGHTA, CDR2 FQGTGA. CDR3 length equals 16 residues. Unmatched junction bases numbered 5, after V lost 4 bases and J lost 3 bases. CDR3 sequence: CASSSLTSGDYNEQFF. The CDR3 region has the DNA TGTGCCAGCAGCTCCTTGACTAGCGGGGACTACAATGAGCAGTTCTTC.

The chain has TRBV30 and TRBJ2-3; 11 nucleotides align to TRBD2. J gave up 2 bases and V 4 bases, and 11 bases lay outside the gene matches. The V gene's germline CDR1 is GTSNPN and CDR2 SVGIG (reference sequence). This CDR3 has 17 amino acids. CDR3 amino acids: CAWTPGASGGTTDTQYF. In DNA form, the CDR3 reads TGTGCCTGGACTCCCGGGGCTAGCGGGGGGACCACAGATACGCAGTATTTT.

V is TRBV28 and J is TRBJ1-6; 11 bases line up with TRBD1. CDR1 and CDR2 from the germline V gene are MDHEN and SYDVKM. The CDR3 covers 15 residues. With V trimmed by 3 bases and J by 13 bases, 8 bases remained unmatched. CDR3: CASSFGDRGGRPLHF. CDR3 nucleotides: TGTGCCAGCAGTTTTGGGGACAGGGGGGGTAGGCCCCTCCACTTT. The full variable domain, its missing parts supplied by reference TRBV28 and TRBJ1-6, is DVKVTQSSRYLVKRTGEKVFLECVQDMDHENMFWYRQDPGLGLRLIYFSYDVKMKEKGDIPEGYSVSREKKERFSLILESASTNQTSMYLCASSFGDRGGRPLHFGNGTRLTVT.

The J gene is TRBJ1-4, the V gene TRBV25-1; unclear D gene. The V end lost 3 bases, the J end lost 8 bases, and 13 bases lay between the germline ends. The CDR3 runs to 14 residues. Germline-derived CDR1 and CDR2 are MGHDK and SYGVNS. CDR3 region: CASSDPRGLEKLFF. CDR3 DNA sequence: TGTGCCAGCAGTGACCCCCGTGGGCTCGAAAAACTGTTTTTT.

Only one count was recorded for this clone. V usage is TRBV28 and J usage is TRBJ2-1; TRBD2 matches at 11 bases. V lost 0 bases, J lost 0 bases, and 13 bases stayed unmatched. The CDR3 is made up of 21 amino acids. Germline V gene data show CDR1 as MDHEN and CDR2 as SYDVKM. The CDR3 nucleotides read TGTGCCAGCAGTTTATGGGACGGGACTAGCGGCGCCGTGAGCTCCTACAATGAGCAGTTCTTC. As protein: CASSLWDGTSGAVSSYNEQFF.

The chain has TRBV6-5 and TRBJ1-2; no reliable D call. V lost 2 bases to trimming and J lost 7 bases, with 11 bases between them. Looked up from germline, CDR1 is MNHEY and CDR2 is SVGAGI. The CDR3 spans 13 residues. The CDR3 loop is CASSYAGSSGYTF. Here the CDR3 DNA reads TGTGCCAGCAGTTACGCGGGTTCGAGTGGCTACACCTTC.

The chain carries TRBV7-9 and TRBJ2-1; 15 nucleotides line up with TRBD2. Germline V gene lookup returns CDR1 SEHNR and CDR2 FQNEAQ (reference sequence). The CDR3 runs to 17 residues. V trimming: 5 bases; J trimming: 7 bases; junction bases outside the gene matches: 9. The CDR3 region has the DNA TGTGCCAGCAGCCGGACTAGCGGGGGGGCCGTAGGAAATGAGCAGTTCTTC. Its translation is CASSRTSGGAVGNEQFF.

This clone was seen a single time. At one boundary the junction diverges from the germline segment, which might be a read error. The rearrangement uses TRBV7-9 and TRBJ2-7; 9 nucleotides match TRBD1. Germline V gives CDR1 SEHNR, CDR2 FQNEAQ (reference sequence). This CDR3 is built from 14 residues. The CDR3 loop reads CASSLTGGGLRWDF. The CDR3 nucleotides read TGTGCCAGCAGCTTAACAGGGGGCGGGCTACGATGGGACTTC.

This chain's CDR3 is CASSPGVTGELFF. CDR3 nucleotides: TGTGCCAGCAGTCCAGGGGTCACCGGGGAGCTGTTTTTT. The chain employs TRBV2 and TRBJ2-2; the D gene is possibly TRBD1 (6 bases). The CDR3 contains 13 residues. Trimming shortened V by 5 bases and J by 4 bases, and 8 bases separated the two germline ends. CDR1 is SNHLY, CDR2 FYNNEI, per germline.

This sequence joins TRBV28 and TRBJ2-7, with 7 bases aligning to TRBD1. The CDR3 loop spans 17 amino acids. The trim removed 6 bases at V and 7 bases at J, leaving 21 bases unmatched. Germline loops: CDR1 MDHEN, CDR2 SYDVKM. The chain's CDR3 is CASRTITGASLYREQYF. The CDR3 DNA follows: TGTGCCAGCAGGACCATCACAGGGGCCAGCTTATACAGGGAGCAGTACTTC. Using reference TRBV28 and TRBJ2-7 for the parts outside the CDR3, the full variable domain is DVKVTQSSRYLVKRTGEKVFLECVQDMDHENMFWYRQDPGLGLRLIYFSYDVKMKEKGDIPEGYSVSREKKERFSLILESASTNQTSMYLCASRTITGASLYREQYFGPGTRLTVT.

The chain carries TRBV3-1 (or the pseudogene TRBV3-2) and TRBJ2-1; TRBD2 agrees at 7 bases. This CDR3 contains 15 residues. V lost 4 bases and J lost 6; bases outside the gene matches: 9. Germline-derived CDR1 and CDR2 are LGHDT and YNNKEL (reference sequence). CDR3 region: CASSPRDYHRNEQFF. The CDR3 DNA sequence: TGTGCCAGCAGCCCAAGGGACTACCATCGCAATGAGCAGTTCTTC.

The V call is TRBV10-3, the J call TRBJ2-7; TRBD2 is a possible D gene (6 bases). The CDR3 is 11 amino acids. Germline CDR1 and CDR2: ENHRY and SYGVKD. Trimming took 6 bases from V and 3 from J, leaving 6 bases between them. The CDR3 DNA is TGTGCCATCAGCGGGGGCTACGAGCAGTACTTC. This codes for CAISGGYEQYF.

The genes are TRBV24-1 and TRBJ1-3; no clear D gene. The CDR3 has 13 amino acids. CDR1 is KGHDR and CDR2 is SFDVKD in the germline V gene. With 5 bases removed from V and 0 bases from J, the gap between germline ends came to 4 bases. The CDR3, as DNA: TGTGCCACCAGTGCTTCCTCTGGAAACACCATATATTTT. Translated, it gives CATSASSGNTIYF.

The chain joins TRBV3-1 (or the pseudogene TRBV3-2) to TRBJ2-2; TRBD2 matches at 9 bases. This CDR3 contains 17 residues. With 1 base clipped from V and 5 bases from J, the junction kept 8 bases outside the gene matches. Germline V CDR1 and CDR2: LGHDT, YNNKEL (reference sequence). CDR3 protein: CASSQVSGGTRTGELFF. The CDR3 DNA follows: TGTGCCAGCAGCCAAGTTAGCGGGGGCACGAGGACCGGGGAGCTGTTTTTT.

The chain uses TRBV18 and TRBJ2-7, with 10 bases lining up with TRBD1. The germline CDR1 and CDR2 sequences are KGHSH and LQKENI. The CDR3 extends over 15 amino acids. The junction had 5 bases not matched to a gene; V was cut back by 3 bases and J by 3 bases. CDR3 amino acids: CASSPSGQGVYEQYF. As DNA, the CDR3 is TGTGCCAGCTCACCGTCCGGACAGGGGGTCTACGAGCAGTACTTC.

The genes are TRBV20-1 and TRBJ2-1; 9 bases map to TRBD1. V shed 3 bases, J shed 6 bases, and the junction held 12 bases outside the gene matches. This CDR3 has 16 amino acids. CDR1 and CDR2 from the germline V gene are DFQATT and SNEGSKA (reference sequence). CDR3 residues: CSASARDRVFLNEQFF. The CDR3 DNA is TGCAGTGCTAGTGCACGGGACAGGGTTTTTCTCAATGAGCAGTTCTTC.

The DNA for the CDR3 is TGTGCCAGCAGCTTAAATACGGCGGGAGCCTCACCTAGGGATGAGCAGTTCTTC. It encodes CASSLNTAGASPRDEQFF. This chain joins TRBV11-2 and TRBJ2-1; 7 nucleotides agree with TRBD2. CDR3 length equals 18 residues. J was trimmed by 8 bases and V by 2 bases; bases with no gene match: 18. Looked up from germline, CDR1 is SGHAT and CDR2 is FQNNGV. Based on the CDR3 plus reference TRBV11-2 and TRBJ2-1, the full variable domain is EAGVAQSPRYKIIEKRQSVAFWCNPISGHATLYWYQQILGQGPKLLIQFQNNGVVDDSQLPKDRFSAERLKGVDSTLKIQPAKLEDSAVYLCASSLNTAGASPRDEQFFGPGTRLTVL.

V and J are TRBV27 and TRBJ2-7, with 7 bases lining up with TRBD1. CDR3 length: 13 residues. Looked up from germline, CDR1 is MNHEY and CDR2 is SMNVEV (reference sequence). V lost 7 bases and J lost 4; bases outside the gene matches: 7. CDR3 loop: CASTDRVGYEQYF. As DNA, the CDR3 is TGTGCCAGCACCGACAGGGTGGGTTACGAGCAGTACTTC.

The CDR3 reads CASSLSGSYEQYF. The CDR3 region has the DNA TGTGCCAGCAGCTTGTCGGGTTCCTACGAGCAGTACTTC. V usage is TRBV13 and J usage is TRBJ2-7; D is unresolved. Between the trimmed V and J ends, which lost 3 bases and 1 base, there was a span of 7 bases. The CDR3 has 13 residues. CDR1 PRHDT and CDR2 FYEKMQ come from the germline V gene (reference sequence).